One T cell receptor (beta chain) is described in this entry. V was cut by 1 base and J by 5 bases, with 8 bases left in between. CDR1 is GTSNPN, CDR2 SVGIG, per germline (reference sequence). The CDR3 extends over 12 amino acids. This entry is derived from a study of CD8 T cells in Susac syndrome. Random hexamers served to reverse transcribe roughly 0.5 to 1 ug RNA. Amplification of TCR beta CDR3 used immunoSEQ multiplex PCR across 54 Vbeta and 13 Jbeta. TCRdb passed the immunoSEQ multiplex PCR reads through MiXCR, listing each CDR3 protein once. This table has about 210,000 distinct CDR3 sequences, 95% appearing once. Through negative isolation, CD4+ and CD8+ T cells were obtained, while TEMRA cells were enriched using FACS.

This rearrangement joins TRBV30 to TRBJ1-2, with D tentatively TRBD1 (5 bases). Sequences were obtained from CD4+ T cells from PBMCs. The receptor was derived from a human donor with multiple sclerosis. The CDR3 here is CAWSGGVYGYTF. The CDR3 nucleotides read TGTGCCTGGAGTGGAGGGGTTTATGGCTACACCTTC.